This T cell receptor beta chain was sequenced in a study of T-cell reconstitution after alpha-beta-depleted transplantation in children (TCRdb year 2016). Looking at the study overall: The study quantitatively tracked T-cell immune reconstitution after TCRalphabeta/CD19-depleted allogeneic hematopoietic cell transplantation in children using TCR repertoire profiling. Here is what the overall study found, with its caveats: Over the following months the frequencies of hyperexpanded clones went down, and after one year T-cell counts and TCRbeta diversity were mostly credited to newly produced T cells. The apparently early recovery of alphabetaT-cell counts about two months after transplant reportedly depended on only several hundred rapidly expanded clones that came from non-depleted graft cells. In some patients, high TCRbeta diversity at day 60 was attributed to recipient T cells and intrathymic progenitors that had survived conditioning.

The treatment or condition label corresponds to: allogeneic hematopoietic cell transplantation with graft depleted of TCRalphabeta T cells and CD19 B cells. The transplant recipients were children given TCRalphabeta/CD19-depleted allogeneic hematopoietic cell grafts. Remarks on this clonotype: The antigen this receptor binds is unknown. No qualities accompany the bases; no much larger clone lies one base away.

The V and J ends are trimmed by 7 bases and 7 bases, leaving 29 bases between them. Taken from cysteine to phenylalanine, the CDR3 has 17 residues. This entry keeps only the CDR3 DNA: 51 bases, framed from base 1. CDR1 is given as SQVTM and CDR2 as ANQGSEA, both from the germline V gene. Library creation used PCR. For sequencing, an Illumina HiSeq 2500 was employed. Molecular barcoding was employed in the preparation of TCR libraries, with unique molecular identifiers being used to normalize TCRbeta repertoire quantification. Clones were called with MiXCR by TCRdb after fastp trimmed the public reads at Q25, and only in-frame beta chains were retained. CDR3 protein sequences are deduplicated, and each keeps its most common genes and DNA. The sample table records some 200,000 distinct CDR3 sequences; roughly 6.6% of these occur just once. Approximately 5.7% of the sample is held by the ten biggest clonotypes.

The material was PBMCs, obtained before TCRalphabeta/CD19-depleted stem cell transplant. This sequence was found in a boy between 2 and 10 years old with acute lymphoblastic leukemia, due to receive a stem cell transplant. The receptor chain draws on TRBV29-1 and TRBJ2-1; the D element could tentatively be TRBD1 or TRBD2, as 7 bases agree for each. The CDR3 reads CSAGGQSKTSVQNEQFF. In nucleotides, the sequence is TGCAGCGCGGGGGGACAGAGTAAAACTAGCGTCCAAAATGAGCAGTTCTTC.